These T cell receptor beta chains were read from a single sample in a study of T cell changes during pregnancy in multiple sclerosis. Measured with immunoSEQ multiplex PCR; TCRdb has only the in-frame clones, and not every one. Among approximately 71,000 clones listed, approximately 92% were seen once. The source was peripheral blood, collected in the third trimester of pregnancy. These receptors were obtained from a female donor with multiple sclerosis, enrolled in a pregnancy study. CDR3s include the opening cysteine and the closing phenylalanine or tryptophan. A D gene is named only where the DNA matches it firmly. Clone size is stated in some rows and not others, as once, few, many or a class when expanded.

TRBV18,.,TRBJ1-2,TRBD1,CASSPLDRAGGYTF,TGTGCCAGCTCACCCCTGGACAGGGCTGGTGGCTACACCTTC
TRBV5-1,.,TRBJ2-7,TRBD2,CASSGTSGSYEQYF,TGCGCCAGCAGCGGGACTAGCGGATCCTACGAGCAGTACTTC
TRBV5-1,.,TRBJ1-1,.,CASSLDQGMNTEAFF,TGCGCCAGCAGCTTGGATCAGGGAATGAACACTGAAGCTTTCTTT
TRBV28,.,TRBJ2-2,TRBD2,CASRRRTSSTGELFF,TGTGCCAGCAGGCGACGGACTAGCAGCACCGGGGAGCTGTTTTTT
TRBV5-4,.,TRBJ2-7,.,CASSLRGPPYEQYF,TGTGCCAGCAGCTTGCGTGGGCCACCCTACGAGCAGTACTTC
TRBV6-6,.,TRBJ1-1,.,CASSFQYAEAFF,TGTGCCAGCAGTTTCCAGTATGCTGAAGCTTTCTTT
TRBV7-3,.,TRBJ2-3,TRBD2,CASSPRSSGSADTQYF,TGTGCCAGCAGCCCCCGGTCTAGCGGGAGCGCAGATACGCAGTATTTT
TRBV29-1,.,TRBJ1-6,TRBD1,CSVRTGTEIGSPLHF,TGCAGCGTCAGGACAGGGACCGAAATAGGATCACCCCTCCACTTT
TRBV5-1,.,TRBJ1-6,.,CASSLGPPTDRSNSPLHF,TGCGCCAGCAGCTTGGGGCCGCCTACCGACAGAAGTAATTCACCCCTCCACTTT
TRBV29-1,.,TRBJ2-3,TRBD1,CSVEDRGTDTQYF,TGCAGCGTTGAGGACAGGGGCACAGATACGCAGTATTTT
TRBV2,once,TRBJ1-5,TRBD1,CASGETGAVGQPQHF,TGTGCCAGCGGCGAGACAGGGGCGGTTGGTCAGCCCCAGCATTTT
TRBV7-8,.,TRBJ2-2,TRBD1,CASSWQGATGELFF,TGTGCCAGCAGCTGGCAGGGGGCCACCGGGGAGCTGTTTTTT
TRBV28,.,TRBJ2-2,TRBD1,CASSLRQGAGELFF,TGTGCCAGCAGTTTAAGACAGGGGGCCGGGGAGCTGTTTTTT
TRBV28,.,TRBJ2-5,TRBD1,CASSPGQIQETQYF,TGTGCCAGCAGTCCGGGACAGATCCAAGAGACCCAGTACTTC
TRBV7-2,.,TRBJ2-7,.,CASSRGTGLRIGEQYF,TGTGCCAGCAGCCGCGGGACTGGCCTACGGATCGGCGAGCAGTACTTC
TRBV11-1,.,TRBJ2-7,.,CASSLAYRAAYEQYF,TGTGCCAGCAGCTTAGCGTACAGGGCGGCCTACGAGCAGTACTTC
TRBV10-3,.,TRBJ1-5,.,CAISEAGVDQPQHF,TGTGCCATCAGTGAAGCGGGGGTCGATCAGCCCCAGCATTTT
TRBV19,.,TRBJ2-7,TRBD2,CASGTRIAHEQYF,TGTGCCAGTGGGACTAGAATAGCCCACGAGCAGTACTTC
TRBV25-1,.,TRBJ1-3,.,CASSEFHRSSGNTIYF,TGTGCCAGCAGTGAATTTCACAGGAGCTCTGGAAACACCATATATTTT
TRBV5-1,.,TRBJ2-1,.,CASSVDSSSYNEQFF,TGCGCCAGCAGCGTGGACAGTAGTTCCTACAATGAGCAGTTCTTC
TRBV6-5,.,TRBJ2-7,.,CASSYGDMRGEQYF,TGTGCCAGCAGTTACGGTGATATGCGAGGCGAGCAGTACTTC
TRBV5-6,.,TRBJ1-2,TRBD1,CASLESPGQGNYGYTF,TGTGCCAGCTTAGAGTCTCCGGGACAGGGGAACTATGGCTACACCTTC
TRBV6-1,.,TRBJ2-5,.,CASAAAGREQYF,TGTGCCAGCGCCGCGGCGGGAAGGGAGCAGTACTTC
TRBV28,.,TRBJ1-1,.,CASSPPPLLSSTEAFF,TGTGCCAGCAGTCCCCCCCCGCTACTCTCGAGCACTGAAGCTTTCTTT
TRBV5-5,once,TRBJ2-2,TRBD1,CASSVQDRGPTGELFF,TGTGCCAGCAGTGTTCAGGACAGGGGGCCAACCGGGGAGCTGTTTTTT
TRBV4-1,.,TRBJ1-5,TRBD1,CASSPTGVSNQPQHF,TGCGCCAGCAGCCCGACAGGGGTTAGCAATCAGCCCCAGCATTTT
TRBV10-1,.,TRBJ2-3,TRBD2,CASSALLAGGDTQYF,TGCGCCAGCAGTGCTCTACTAGCGGGAGGAGATACGCAGTATTTT
TRBV5-5,.,TRBJ2-7,.,CASSFLTEQYF,TGTGCCAGCAGCTTTTTGACAGAGCAGTACTTC
TRBV5-1,.,TRBJ2-3,TRBD2,CASSLKLAGGNADTQYF,TGCGCCAGCAGCTTGAAGCTAGCGGGAGGGAACGCAGATACGCAGTATTTT
TRBV6-5,.,TRBJ1-2,.,CASSSTVNYGYTF,TGTGCCAGCAGTTCGACAGTTAACTATGGCTACACCTTC
TRBV15,.,TRBJ2-3,TRBD2,CATSSPRTSGRTDTQYF,TGTGCCACCAGCAGCCCTAGGACTAGCGGACGCACAGATACGCAGTATTTT
TRBV9,.,TRBJ2-1,.,CASSVTTIASFSYNEQFF,TGTGCCAGCAGCGTAACCACAATAGCTAGTTTCTCCTACAATGAGCAGTTCTTC
TRBV7-2,.,TRBJ2-7,TRBD2,CASSHGLAGGNEQYF,TGTGCCAGCAGCCACGGACTAGCGGGAGGCAACGAGCAGTACTTC
TRBV7-9,once,TRBJ2-3,.,CASSLADSDPSTDTQYF,TGTGCCAGCAGCTTAGCGGATAGCGACCCTAGCACAGATACGCAGTATTTT
TRBV28,.,TRBJ1-3,.,CASSFRLLSSGNTIYF,TGTGCCAGCAGTTTTAGGTTACTAAGCTCTGGAAACACCATATATTTT
TRBV5-6,.,TRBJ2-7,TRBD1,CASSPGTGHSYEQYF,TGTGCCAGCAGCCCCGGGACAGGGCACTCCTACGAGCAGTACTTC
TRBV4-2,.,TRBJ2-1,TRBD2,CASSQEWREGAGNNEQFF,TGTGCCAGCAGCCAAGAGTGGCGGGAGGGCGCGGGGAACAATGAGCAGTTCTTC
TRBV5-1,.,TRBJ2-7,.,CASSLVPGVYEQYF,TGCGCCAGCAGCTTGGTGCCGGGGGTCTACGAGCAGTACTTC
TRBV28,.,TRBJ2-7,.,CASMRGSYEQYF,TGTGCCAGCATGCGGGGATCCTACGAGCAGTACTTC
TRBV19,.,TRBJ2-4,.,CASSKAGPADIQYF,TGTGCCAGTAGTAAGGCGGGCCCGGCCGACATTCAGTACTTC
TRBV18,.,TRBJ2-7,TRBD1,CASSLFWAGGQGEQYF,TGTGCCAGCTCCCTTTTTTGGGCAGGGGGCCAAGGCGAGCAGTACTTC
TRBV5-1,.,TRBJ2-2,.,CASSLRTVSNTGELFF,TGCGCCAGCAGCCTACGGACAGTTTCGAACACCGGGGAGCTGTTTTTT
TRBV7-7,.,TRBJ2-7,TRBD1,CASSPGTGGAYEQYF,TGTGCCAGCAGCCCCGGGACAGGGGGGGCCTACGAGCAGTACTTC
TRBV5-5,once,TRBJ2-3,TRBD2,CASSPMGLAATDTQYF,TGTGCCAGCAGCCCGATGGGACTAGCGGCCACAGATACGCAGTATTTT
TRBV5-6,.,TRBJ2-3,.,CASSFPTGSTDTQYF,TGTGCCAGCAGCTTTCCAACAGGCAGCACAGATACGCAGTATTTT
TRBV6-5,.,TRBJ2-5,.,CASSYSPIAWETQYF,TGTGCCAGCAGTTACTCCCCAATAGCGTGGGAGACCCAGTACTTC
TRBV19,once,TRBJ2-3,TRBD1,CASSLRTGSTDTQYF,TGTGCCAGTAGTTTAAGGACAGGGAGCACAGATACGCAGTATTTT
TRBV7-9,.,TRBJ2-3,.,CASSLGGQGTDTQYF,TGTGCCAGCAGCTTAGGGGGGCAGGGCACAGATACGCAGTATTTT
TRBV10-1,.,TRBJ2-1,TRBD2,CASSERLALQFF,TGCGCCAGCAGTGAAAGACTAGCGTTGCAGTTCTTC
TRBV6-4,.,TRBJ2-3,.,CASKGGTDTQYF,TGTGCCAGCAAGGGCGGGACAGATACGCAGTATTTT
TRBV5-6,once,TRBJ2-7,TRBD2,CASSPGLAGAHEQYF,TGTGCCAGCAGCCCTGGACTAGCGGGAGCCCACGAGCAGTACTTC
TRBV18,.,TRBJ2-1,.,CASSFQGMGSYNEQFF,TGTGCCAGCTCCTTTCAGGGGATGGGGTCCTACAATGAGCAGTTCTTC
TRBV7-3,.,TRBJ2-2,.,CASSFQRNTGELFF,TGTGCCAGCAGCTTCCAGCGGAACACCGGGGAGCTGTTTTTT
TRBV12-5,once,TRBJ2-5,.,CASGLDPGTQETQYF,TGTGCTAGTGGTTTGGATCCCGGGACACAAGAGACCCAGTACTTC
TRBV10-1,.,TRBJ2-7,.,CASIPPPVSATYEQYF,TGCGCCAGCATACCCCCTCCCGTCAGCGCTACCTACGAGCAGTACTTC